This entry is about one T cell receptor (beta chain). Treatment denoted: preoperative locoregional IRX-2 cytokine immunotherapy. Samples came from a phase Ib trial of preoperative locoregional IRX-2 cytokine immunotherapy. Clones were read by immunoSEQ multiplex PCR, and TCRdb kept only the in-frame ones, dropping some. The sample holds about 98,000 clones, 86% seen once. This sample was included in a study of preoperative IRX-2 immunotherapy in early breast cancer. The germline CDR1 and CDR2 sequences are LGHNT and FRNRAP. The CDR3 consists of 17 residues. The TCR originated in a human donor with breast cancer. The starting material was tumor tissue, obtained after IRX-2 immunotherapy. The chain couples TRBV12-5 to TRBJ1-5; the D gene is possibly TRBD1 (5 bases). The CDR3 loop is CASTQNGQGKSNQPQHF. CDR3 DNA: TGTGCCAGCACCCAGAACGGGCAGGGAAAAAGCAATCAGCCCCAGCATTTT.